This TCR beta chain was profiled in a study of blood T cell repertoires in COVID-19. Overall study context: Researchers got acute and convalescent COVID-19 samples from the United States, Italy and Spain.

With 0 bases removed from V and 1 base from J, the gap between germline ends came to 8 bases. The V gene's germline CDR1 is SGHKS and CDR2 YYEKEE (reference sequence). The CDR3 is 15 amino acids. Authors' methods: Quantification of nucleated cells was approximated via reference gene primer amplification. Using immunoSEQ multiplex PCR, the repertoire was profiled, and TCRdb retains in-frame clones only, with some absent. For V, J and clone size, that table is used; D and trimming come from the DNA. The sample records 150,000 to 200,000 clones, approximately 85% being singletons. The chain is built from TRBV5-5 and TRBJ1-5, with a weak D call TRBD1 (6 bases). What was sequenced was peripheral blood. This sequence was found in a human donor with active or convalescent COVID-19. The donor label of this sample is uncertain. The CDR3 DNA reads TGTGCCAGCAGCTTGGAGGGGGGGAGCAATCAGCCCCAGCATTTT. It specifies CASSLEGGSNQPQHF.